The clone carrying this T cell receptor beta chain turned up a few times. These data originate in a study of identical twins. TCRdb analysed the 5' RACE reads with MiXCR anew, one entry per CDR3 protein. The sample consists of about 240,000 distinct CDR3 sequences, about 10% of them appearing once. CDR1 and CDR2 (germline): MGHDK, SYGVNS. V dropped 2 bases and J dropped 3 bases, with 11 bases sitting between them. This CDR3 has 15 residues. The chain is built from TRBV25-1 and TRBJ2-1; D possibly uses TRBD1 or TRBD2 (5 bases each). This TCR came from a man aged 50-60 years in good health. The specimen sequenced was memory T cells sorted from blood. The CDR3 spells CASSEEGSSYNEQFF. The DNA for the CDR3 is TGTGCCAGCAGTGAAGAGGGGAGTAGCTACAATGAGCAGTTCTTC. The variable domain in full, with the rest retrieved from reference TRBV25-1 and TRBJ2-1, is EADIYQTPRYLVIGTGKKITLECSQTMGHDKMYWYQQDPGMELHLIHYSYGVNSTEKGDLSSESTVSRIRTEHFPLTLESARPSHTSQYLCASSEEGSSYNEQFFGPGTRLTVL.